This T cell receptor (beta chain) was profiled in a study of T cell changes during pregnancy in multiple sclerosis. Libraries were prepared by immunoSEQ multiplex PCR; TCRdb keeps only in-frame clonotypes and omits some of them. The profile shows tens of thousands of clones, under 95% of them singletons. Trimming cost V 0 bases and J 5 bases; bases outside gene matches: 4. The germline CDR1 and CDR2 sequences are SGDLS and YYNGEE. The CDR3 consists of 16 residues. This chain joins TRBV9 and TRBJ2-7; 14 bases are a match to TRBD2. This sequence originates from a female donor in good health, enrolled as a control in a pregnancy study. The material sequenced was peripheral blood, taken in the third trimester of pregnancy. The CDR3 sequence is CASSVGLAGGRNEQYF. The DNA of the CDR3 is TGTGCCAGCAGCGTAGGACTAGCGGGAGGGAGAAACGAGCAGTACTTC.